Listed here is a single T cell receptor (beta chain). Its antigen is undetermined. Trimming took off 5 bases at V and 0 bases at J, with 12 bases between the two ends. The germline V gene encodes CDR1 SGHRS and CDR2 YFSETQ. This CDR3 spans 16 amino acids. The second PCR ran about 6 to 11 cycles with a sample-barcoded 5' primer and J-beta primers. With 12 random nucleotides, a template-switch adaptor tagged each individual cDNA molecule. In TCRdb, the 5' RACE reads were re-called with MiXCR into one record per CDR3 protein. The repertoire holds 800,000 to 950,000 distinct CDR3 sequences, with about 44% as singletons. The sample comes from a study of blood T cells in healthy people across ages. Total RNA extraction produced at least 5.5 micrograms (per sample) for the study. Study-wide findings and caveats: As age increased, TCR beta diversity per million T cells fell in a roughly linear fashion. The study found more naive CD4+ cells and higher diversity in long-lived than aged donors.

The receptor comes from a man between 25 and 39 years old in good health. The specimen was blood. The rearrangement joins TRBV5-1 to TRBJ2-6; weak D call: TRBD1 (6 bases). The CDR3 region is CASRTGLISGANVLTF. The CDR3 bases are TGCGCCAGCAGGACAGGCCTGATCTCTGGGGCCAACGTCCTGACTTTC.